This is a list of T cell receptor beta chains from one sample in a study of blood T cell repertoires in COVID-19. Data came from immunoSEQ multiplex PCR; TCRdb stores just in-frame clones and leaves some out. This sample has 180,000 or so clones, with 82% found just once. Sequencing input: peripheral blood. The receptors were gathered from a woman in her seventies with acute or convalescent COVID-19. Each CDR3 is given with its conserved first and last residue. A D gene is named only where the DNA matches it firmly. Size tells how often a clone was seen (once, few, many) or the class of an expanded clone, and some rows leave it out.

D: .; V: TRBV21-1; J: TRBJ2-2; size: .; DNA: TGTGCCAGCACAGGGGGCACCCGACGGACCGGGGAGCTGTTTTTT; CDR3: CASTGGTRRTGELFF
D: .; V: TRBV12-3/TRBV12-4; J: TRBJ1-2; size: .; DNA: TGTGCCAGCAGGGGAGGGTCTGGCTACACCTTC; CDR3: CASRGGSGYTF
D: TRBD1; V: TRBV7-2; J: TRBJ1-1; size: .; DNA: TGTGCCAGCAGTTCAATTCGGGACAGGGGTACTGAAGCTTTCTTT; CDR3: CASSSIRDRGTEAFF
D: TRBD1; V: TRBV6-2/TRBV6-3; J: TRBJ1-5; size: .; DNA: TGTGCCAGCAGTGTTTCGACAGGGTTTAGCAATCAGCCCCAGCATTTT; CDR3: CASSVSTGFSNQPQHF
D: .; V: TRBV7-9; J: TRBJ2-3; size: .; DNA: TGTGCCAGCAGCTTAAAGGGTGGTAGCGGCACAGATACGCAGTATTTT; CDR3: CASSLKGGSGTDTQYF
D: TRBD2; V: TRBV4-1; J: TRBJ2-1; size: .; DNA: TGCGCCAGCAGCACCCGGACTAGCGGGGGGGCCTATGAGCAGTTCTTC; CDR3: CASSTRTSGGAYEQFF
D: .; V: TRBV15; J: TRBJ2-3; size: .; DNA: TGTGCCACCAGCAGAGATCCGAGGGCTAGCGGCACAGATACGCAGTATTTT; CDR3: CATSRDPRASGTDTQYF
D: TRBD1; V: TRBV29-1; J: TRBJ2-3; size: .; DNA: TGCAGCATTACCCGGGACAGCAGCACAGATACGCAGTATTTT; CDR3: CSITRDSSTDTQYF
D: .; V: TRBV5-1; J: TRBJ1-5; size: .; DNA: TGCGCCAGCAGCTCGAGGGTAGGCCAGCCCCAGCATTTT; CDR3: CASSSRVGQPQHF
D: .; V: TRBV4-2; J: TRBJ1-4; size: .; DNA: TGTGCCAGCAGATCGAGGATAGGCGGTGAAAAACTGTTTTTT; CDR3: CASRSRIGGEKLFF
D: TRBD1; V: TRBV9; J: TRBJ2-1; size: .; DNA: TGTGCCAGCAGCCGAGAGGGACAGGACTCCAATGAGCAGTTCTTC; CDR3: CASSREGQDSNEQFF
D: .; V: TRBV7-2; J: TRBJ1-2; size: .; DNA: TGTGCCAGCAGCCTTACAGGGTCTGGCTACACCTTC; CDR3: CASSLTGSGYTF
D: .; V: TRBV4-3; J: TRBJ1-2; size: .; DNA: TGCGCCAGCAGCCAAGATGAGAATAGATTGGATGGCTACACCTTC; CDR3: CASSQDENRLDGYTF
D: TRBD2; V: TRBV3-1/TRBV3-2; J: TRBJ2-3; size: .; DNA: TGTGCCAGCAGCGCCGCCGGGGGGGGCTTTAGCACAGATACGCAGTATTTT; CDR3: CASSAAGGGFSTDTQYF
D: .; V: TRBV24-1; J: TRBJ2-6; size: .; DNA: TGTGCCACCGCGGGGGGGACAGGCATCTCTGGGGCCAACGTCCTGACTTTC; CDR3: CATAGGTGISGANVLTF
D: .; V: TRBV20-1; J: TRBJ1-5; size: .; DNA: TGCAGTGCTAGTTGGGGGCGCAATCAGCCCCAGCATTTT; CDR3: CSASWGRNQPQHF
D: TRBD2; V: TRBV19; J: TRBJ2-1; size: .; DNA: TGTGCCAGTAGCCCGAGTGAGGGGACTAGCGTGTTGGAGCAGTTCTTC; CDR3: CASSPSEGTSVLEQFF
D: .; V: TRBV19; J: TRBJ2-5; size: .; DNA: TGTGCCAGTAGTTTCCAGGTCCAAGAGACCCAGTACTTC; CDR3: CASSFQVQETQYF
D: .; V: TRBV7-2; J: TRBJ1-2; size: .; DNA: TGTGCCAGCAGCTTATTCTCCAGTAACGGCTACACCTTC; CDR3: CASSLFSSNGYTF
D: .; V: TRBV3-1/TRBV3-2; J: TRBJ2-7; size: .; DNA: TGTGCCAGCAGCAAGAGTTACCCTCTCAAATACGAGCAGTACTTC; CDR3: CASSKSYPLKYEQYF
D: .; V: TRBV29-1; J: TRBJ2-1; size: .; DNA: TGCAGCCGCGGGACAGCCCTATGTCGAGAGCAGTTCTTC; CDR3: CSRGTALCREQFF
D: TRBD1; V: TRBV9; J: TRBJ1-3; size: .; DNA: TGTGCCAGCAGCGTAGGGACAGGGATTGGCACCATATATTTT; CDR3: CASSVGTGIGTIYF
D: .; V: TRBV29-1; J: TRBJ1-4; size: .; DNA: TGCAGCCCTGTGGGGGGGCGAGGTGAAAAACTGTTTTTT; CDR3: CSPVGGRGEKLFF
D: TRBD2; V: TRBV5-5; J: TRBJ2-2; size: .; DNA: TGTGCCAGCAGCTTGAGCGGGGGGGCCATCGGGGAGCTGTTTTTT; CDR3: CASSLSGGAIGELFF
D: .; V: TRBV5-1; J: TRBJ2-3; size: .; DNA: TGCGCCAGCAGCTTGACGACCGGAGGCACAGATACGCAGTATTTT; CDR3: CASSLTTGGTDTQYF
D: TRBD1; V: TRBV5-1; J: TRBJ1-3; size: once; DNA: TGCGCCAGCAGCTCGACAGGGAGATCCGGAAACACCATATATTTT; CDR3: CASSSTGRSGNTIYF
D: .; V: TRBV24-1; J: TRBJ2-6; size: .; DNA: TGTGCCACCCGGAGCTCTGGGGCCAACGTCCTGACTTTC; CDR3: CATRSSGANVLTF
D: .; V: TRBV5-1; J: TRBJ2-7; size: .; DNA: TGCGCCAGCAGCTTGTCCCAGGGTTACGAGCAGTACTTC; CDR3: CASSLSQGYEQYF
D: .; V: TRBV19; J: TRBJ2-3; size: .; DNA: TGTGCCAGTAGTATGCGACAGGATTCCACAGATACGCAGTATTTT; CDR3: CASSMRQDSTDTQYF
D: TRBD1; V: TRBV2; J: TRBJ2-4; size: .; DNA: TGTGCCAGCAGGGACAGGGTTTTCCTAGCCAAAAACATTCAGTACTTC; CDR3: CASRDRVFLAKNIQYF
D: .; V: TRBV2; J: TRBJ2-7; size: .; DNA: TGTGCCAGCAGCAAGGACAGTCACTACGAGCAGTACTTC; CDR3: CASSKDSHYEQYF
D: .; V: TRBV5-5; J: TRBJ2-7; size: .; DNA: TGTGCCAGCAGCCATCAGGGGAACGAGCAGTACTTC; CDR3: CASSHQGNEQYF
D: .; V: TRBV25-1; J: TRBJ2-6; size: .; DNA: TGTGCCAGCAGGCCCCGGGGGAGCTCTGGGGCCAACGTCCTGACTTTC; CDR3: CASRPRGSSGANVLTF
D: TRBD1; V: TRBV27; J: TRBJ2-1; size: .; DNA: TGTGCCAGCGGGACAGGGGGCGGATACAATGAGCAGTTCTTC; CDR3: CASGTGGGYNEQFF
D: .; V: TRBV10-2; J: TRBJ1-1; size: .; DNA: TGCGCCAGCGCCTCCGGGACTGTGAACACTGAAGCTTTCTTT; CDR3: CASASGTVNTEAFF
D: TRBD1; V: TRBV14; J: TRBJ2-5; size: .; DNA: TGTGCCAGCAGCCCCGCCCGCCAGACAGGGTGGGAGACCCAGTACTTC; CDR3: CASSPARQTGWETQYF
D: .; V: TRBV5-8; J: TRBJ1-5; size: .; DNA: TGTGCCAGCAGCCAAGTATTCACAGGGTGGGTGAACAATCAGCCCCAGCATTTT; CDR3: CASSQVFTGWVNNQPQHF
D: .; V: TRBV30; J: TRBJ1-5; size: few; DNA: TGTGCCTGGAGTGTAGGGAGGGGGGACCAGCCCCAGCATTTT; CDR3: CAWSVGRGDQPQHF
D: TRBD1; V: TRBV6-5; J: TRBJ1-2; size: .; DNA: TGTGCCAGCAGGGGACAGGGGGCGCAGAATGGCTACACCTTC; CDR3: CASRGQGAQNGYTF
D: .; V: TRBV28; J: TRBJ2-2; size: .; DNA: TGTGCCAGCAGTGGGCATGGCCAGGGTTTTGGGGAGCTGTTTTTT; CDR3: CASSGHGQGFGELFF
D: .; V: TRBV5-6; J: TRBJ2-2; size: .; DNA: TGTGCCAGCAGCTTGAATGGGGCAAAATTGGCTACCGGGGAGCTGTTTTTT; CDR3: CASSLNGAKLATGELFF
D: TRBD1; V: TRBV5-1; J: TRBJ1-1; size: .; DNA: TGCGCCAGCAGCATACAGGGGGCGTGGACTGAAGCTTTCTTT; CDR3: CASSIQGAWTEAFF
D: .; V: TRBV19; J: TRBJ2-1; size: .; DNA: TGTGCCAGTAGTACCCCGGGACTGAGCTACAATGAGCAGTTCTTC; CDR3: CASSTPGLSYNEQFF
D: TRBD1; V: TRBV28; J: TRBJ1-5; size: .; DNA: TGTGCCAGCAGTGTAACGACAGGGGCCGGTCAGCCCCAGCATTTT; CDR3: CASSVTTGAGQPQHF
D: TRBD2; V: TRBV27; J: TRBJ2-1; size: .; DNA: TGTGCCAGCAGTTGGGGCGGGGGGTACAATGAGCAGTTCTTC; CDR3: CASSWGGGYNEQFF
D: .; V: TRBV19; J: TRBJ1-1; size: .; DNA: TGTGCCAGTACGGAAACAGGGAAGAACACTGAAGCTTTCTTT; CDR3: CASTETGKNTEAFF
D: .; V: TRBV6-6; J: TRBJ1-1; size: once; DNA: TGTGCCAGCAGTTACTCGTGGAGGACTGAAGCTTTCTTT; CDR3: CASSYSWRTEAFF
D: .; V: TRBV5-1; J: TRBJ2-7; size: .; DNA: TGCGCCAGCAGCACAGGGCCAGCGACCTACGAGCAGTACTTC; CDR3: CASSTGPATYEQYF
D: TRBD1; V: TRBV2; J: TRBJ2-2; size: .; DNA: TGTGCCAGCAGCTTTCAGGGGGCGAACACCGGGGAGCTGTTTTTT; CDR3: CASSFQGANTGELFF
D: .; V: TRBV15; J: TRBJ2-3; size: .; DNA: TGTGCCACCAGCTTACAGGGTAGCACAGATACGCAGTATTTT; CDR3: CATSLQGSTDTQYF